The clone carrying this TCR beta chain was counted ten times or more. TCRdb fed the 5' RACE reads into MiXCR, producing one record per CDR3 protein. The sample records roughly 25,000 distinct CDR3 sequences, over 6.5% being singletons. The V gene's germline CDR1 is SGDLS and CDR2 YYNGEE. Between the trimmed V and J ends, which lost 0 bases and 0 bases, there was a span of 7 bases. The CDR3 sequence is 15 residues long. This sample was taken from a study of neurological immune-mediated disorders. PBMCs stored at -80 C, 2 million in total, were the source of the unsorted libraries. This clonotype was sampled from a woman in her thirties or forties in good health. The sequenced material came from PBMCs. This chain links TRBV9 with TRBJ2-1; weak D call: TRBD2 (5 bases). CDR3 sequence (DNA): TGTGCCAGCAGCGTAGACGCGGGCTCCTACAATGAGCAGTTCTTC. Amino acids: CASSVDAGSYNEQFF.